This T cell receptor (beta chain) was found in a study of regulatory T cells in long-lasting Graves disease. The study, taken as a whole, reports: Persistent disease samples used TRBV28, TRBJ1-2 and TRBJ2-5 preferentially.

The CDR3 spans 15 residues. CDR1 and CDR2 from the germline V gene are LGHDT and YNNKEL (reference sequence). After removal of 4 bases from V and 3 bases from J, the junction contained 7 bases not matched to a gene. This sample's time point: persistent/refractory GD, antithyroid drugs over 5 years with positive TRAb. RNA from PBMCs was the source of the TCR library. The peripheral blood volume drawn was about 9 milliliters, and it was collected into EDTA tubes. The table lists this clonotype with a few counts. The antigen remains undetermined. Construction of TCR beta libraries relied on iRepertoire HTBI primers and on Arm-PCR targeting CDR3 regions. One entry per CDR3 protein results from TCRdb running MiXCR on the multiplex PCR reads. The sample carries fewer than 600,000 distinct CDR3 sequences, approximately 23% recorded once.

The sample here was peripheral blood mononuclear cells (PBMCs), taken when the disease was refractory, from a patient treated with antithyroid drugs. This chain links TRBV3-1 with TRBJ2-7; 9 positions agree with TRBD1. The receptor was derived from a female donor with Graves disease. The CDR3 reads CASSRRGDRDYEQYF. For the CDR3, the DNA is TGTGCCAGCAGCCGTCGGGGGGACAGGGACTACGAGCAGTACTTC.